A single TCR beta chain is shown here with its context. In the study's own analysis: Cell counts per sample came from amplifying reference gene primers. Produced via immunoSEQ multiplex PCR; TCRdb's table is partial and in-frame only. From that table come the V and J calls and clone size; the DNA was used to work out D and trimming. The profile shows around 160,000 clones, 85% to 95% of them singletons. Patients at the Seattle site were enrolled during active infection and followed longitudinally. The sample comes from a study of blood T cell repertoires in COVID-19. Study at large: Both acute and convalescent COVID-19 samples were obtained from the United States, Italy and Spain. PBMCs, B-cell-depleted T cells, or T cells provided the cDNA or gDNA that made up the material.

The CDR3 consists of 17 residues. CDR1 and CDR2 (germline): SEHNR, FQNEAQ (reference sequence). The trim removed 5 bases at V and 1 base at J, leaving 12 bases unmatched. V and J are TRBV7-9 and TRBJ2-7; 9 positions match TRBD1. Input material: peripheral blood. This clonotype originated in a woman in her sixties or seventies with COVID-19, enrolled during active disease. The CDR3 spells CASSGPFGTGKSYEQYF. The CDR3 coding sequence is TGTGCCAGCAGCGGCCCTTTCGGGACAGGGAAATCCTACGAGCAGTACTTC.